Below, one TCR beta chain is given with its context. Its matching antigen is unknown. These data originate in a study of blood T cells in healthy people across ages. Germline assignment: CDR1 SGHRS and CDR2 YFSETQ. V was cut by 4 bases and J by 2 bases, with 12 bases left in between. The CDR3 extends over 14 amino acids. General study results and limits: Strong correlation linked observed beta diversity and percent naive T cells. Greater diversity and more naive CD4+ cells were seen in long-lived donors than in aged donors.

PCR was performed a second time for about 7 to 12 cycles using a sample-barcoded 5' primer and a J-beta primer mix. The template-switch adaptor was a 5' adaptor with 12 random nucleotides. It tagged each cDNA molecule. Researchers report that each sample yielded at least 2.5 million CDR3-containing paired-end reads. TCRdb itself ran the 5' RACE reads through MiXCR, one entry per CDR3 protein. Of about 1 million distinct CDR3 sequences in the sample, less than 50% were seen once. The material sequenced was blood. The receptor was derived from an older woman in good health. This chain links TRBV5-1 with TRBJ2-5; tentative D call: TRBD1 (6 bases). The CDR3 DNA follows: TGCGCCAGCAGCACTTACAGGGCTCAAGAGACCCAGTACTTC. Translated, it gives CASSTYRAQETQYF.